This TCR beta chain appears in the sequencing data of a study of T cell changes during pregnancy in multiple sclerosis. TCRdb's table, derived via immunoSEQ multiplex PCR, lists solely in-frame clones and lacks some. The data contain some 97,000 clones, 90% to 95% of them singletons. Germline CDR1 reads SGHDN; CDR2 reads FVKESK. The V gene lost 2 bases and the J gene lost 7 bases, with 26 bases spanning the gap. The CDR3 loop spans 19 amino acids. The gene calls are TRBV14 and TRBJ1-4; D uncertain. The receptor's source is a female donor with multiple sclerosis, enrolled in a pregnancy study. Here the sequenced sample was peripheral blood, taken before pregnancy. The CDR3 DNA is TGTGCCAGCAGCCAATGGCGTATAGGGAGGAATTTAGCAAGTGAAAAACTGTTTTTT. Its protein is CASSQWRIGRNLASEKLFF. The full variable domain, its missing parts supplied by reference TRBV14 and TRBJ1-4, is EAGVTQFPSHSVIEKGQTVTLRCDPISGHDNLYWYRRVMGKEIKFLLHFVKESKQDESGMPNNRFLAERTGGTYSTLKVQPAELEDSGVYFCASSQWRIGRNLASEKLFFGSGTQLSVL.